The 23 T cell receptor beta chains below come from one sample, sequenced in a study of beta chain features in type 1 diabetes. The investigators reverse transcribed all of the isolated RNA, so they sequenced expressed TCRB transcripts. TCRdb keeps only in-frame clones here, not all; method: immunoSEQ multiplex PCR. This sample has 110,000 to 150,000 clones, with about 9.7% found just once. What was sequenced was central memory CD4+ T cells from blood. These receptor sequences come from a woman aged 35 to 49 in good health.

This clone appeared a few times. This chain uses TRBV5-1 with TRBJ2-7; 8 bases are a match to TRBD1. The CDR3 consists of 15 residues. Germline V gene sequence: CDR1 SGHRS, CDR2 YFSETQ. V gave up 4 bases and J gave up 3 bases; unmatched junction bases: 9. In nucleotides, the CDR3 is TGCGCCAGCAGCCGGGACAGGCCCGGGGTCTACGAGCAGTACTTC. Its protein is CASSRDRPGVYEQYF.

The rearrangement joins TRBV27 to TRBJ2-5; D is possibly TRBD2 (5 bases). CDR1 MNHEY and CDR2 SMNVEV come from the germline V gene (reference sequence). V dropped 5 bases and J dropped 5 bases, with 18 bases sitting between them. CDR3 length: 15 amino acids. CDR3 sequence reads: CASSHPGGSRETQYF. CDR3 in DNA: TGTGCCAGCAGTCACCCAGGCGGGTCCCGGGAGACCCAGTACTTC.

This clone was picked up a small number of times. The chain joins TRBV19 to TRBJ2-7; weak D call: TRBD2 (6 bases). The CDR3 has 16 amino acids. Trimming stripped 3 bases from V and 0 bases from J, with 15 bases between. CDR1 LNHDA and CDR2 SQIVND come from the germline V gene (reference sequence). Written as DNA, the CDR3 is TGTGCCAGTAGTATCAGTTTGCCTAGCGACTCCTACGAGCAGTACTTC. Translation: CASSISLPSDSYEQYF.

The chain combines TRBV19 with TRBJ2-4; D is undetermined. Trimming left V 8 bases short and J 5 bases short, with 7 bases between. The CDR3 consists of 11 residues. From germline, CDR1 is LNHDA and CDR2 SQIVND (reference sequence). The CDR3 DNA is TGTGCCAGTGGCACAGAAAACATTCAGTACTTC. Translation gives CASGTENIQYF. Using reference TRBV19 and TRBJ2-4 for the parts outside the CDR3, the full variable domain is DGGITQSPKYLFRKEGQNVTLSCEQNLNHDAMYWYRQDPGQGLRLIYYSQIVNDFQKGDIAEGYSVSREKKESFPLTVTSAQKNPTAFYLCASGTENIQYFGAGTRLSVL.

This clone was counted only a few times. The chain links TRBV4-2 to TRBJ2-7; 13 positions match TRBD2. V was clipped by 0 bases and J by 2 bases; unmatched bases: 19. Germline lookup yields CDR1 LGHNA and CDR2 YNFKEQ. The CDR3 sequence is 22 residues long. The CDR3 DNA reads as TGTGCCAGCAGCCAAGAGATGACCCCAGCGAGGACTAGCGGGGGCCGCGCCTACGAGCAGTACTTC. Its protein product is CASSQEMTPARTSGGRAYEQYF.

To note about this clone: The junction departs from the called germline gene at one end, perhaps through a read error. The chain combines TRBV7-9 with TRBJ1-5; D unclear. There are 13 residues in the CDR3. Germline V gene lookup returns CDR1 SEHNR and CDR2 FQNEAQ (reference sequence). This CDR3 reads CASSLAQNPPQHF. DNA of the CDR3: TGTGCCAGCAGCTTAGCGCAGAATCCGCCCCAGCATTTT.

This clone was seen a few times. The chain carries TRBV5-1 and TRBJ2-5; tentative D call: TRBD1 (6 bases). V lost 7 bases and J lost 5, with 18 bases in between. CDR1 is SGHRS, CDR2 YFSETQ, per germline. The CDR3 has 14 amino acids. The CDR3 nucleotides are TGCGCCAGCGAGGCAGGCAGGGGTCGGGAGACCCAGTACTTC. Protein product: CASEAGRGRETQYF.

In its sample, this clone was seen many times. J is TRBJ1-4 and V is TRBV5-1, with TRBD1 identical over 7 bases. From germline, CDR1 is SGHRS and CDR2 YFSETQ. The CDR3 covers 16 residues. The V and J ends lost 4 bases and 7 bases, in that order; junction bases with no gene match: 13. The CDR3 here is CASSPTTGEVGEKLFF. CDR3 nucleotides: TGCGCCAGCAGCCCCACTACAGGGGAAGTAGGTGAAAAACTGTTTTTT.

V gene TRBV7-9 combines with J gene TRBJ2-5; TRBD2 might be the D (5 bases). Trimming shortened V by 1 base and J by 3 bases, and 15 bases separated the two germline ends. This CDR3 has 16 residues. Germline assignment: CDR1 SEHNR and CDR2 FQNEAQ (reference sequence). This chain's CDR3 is CASSLGGGMPKETQYF. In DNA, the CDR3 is TGTGCCAGCAGCTTAGGTGGAGGCATGCCCAAAGAGACCCAGTACTTC.

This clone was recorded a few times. CDR3 protein: CASSLGGTANTGELFF. The DNA for the CDR3 is TGTGCCAGCAGCTTAGGTGGGACAGCGAACACCGGGGAGCTGTTTTTT. V is TRBV7-2 and J is TRBJ2-2, with TRBD1 matching over 7 bases. Germline lookup yields CDR1 SGHTA and CDR2 FQGNSA. V lost 1 base, J lost 0 bases, and 2 bases stayed unmatched. This CDR3 has 16 amino acids.

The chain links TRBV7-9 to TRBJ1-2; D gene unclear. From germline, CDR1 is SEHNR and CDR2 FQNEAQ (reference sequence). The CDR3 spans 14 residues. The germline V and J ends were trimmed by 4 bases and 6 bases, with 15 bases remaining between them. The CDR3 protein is CASSSRREHHGYTF. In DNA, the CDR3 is TGTGCCAGCAGCTCCCGGCGGGAACATCATGGCTACACCTTC.

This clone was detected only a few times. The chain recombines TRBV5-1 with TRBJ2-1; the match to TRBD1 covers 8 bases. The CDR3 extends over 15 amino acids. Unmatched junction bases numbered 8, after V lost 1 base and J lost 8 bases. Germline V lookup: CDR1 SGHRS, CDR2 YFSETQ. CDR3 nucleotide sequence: TGCGCCAGCAGCTTGTCCGGGACAGGTGGCGATGAGCAGTTCTTC. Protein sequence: CASSLSGTGGDEQFF.

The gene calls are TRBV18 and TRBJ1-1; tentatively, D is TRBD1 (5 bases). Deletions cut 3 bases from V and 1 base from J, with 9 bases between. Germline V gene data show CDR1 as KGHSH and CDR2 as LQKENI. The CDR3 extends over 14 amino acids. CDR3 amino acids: CASSPAGGNTEAFF. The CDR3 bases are TGTGCCAGCTCACCTGCGGGGGGGAACACTGAAGCTTTCTTT.

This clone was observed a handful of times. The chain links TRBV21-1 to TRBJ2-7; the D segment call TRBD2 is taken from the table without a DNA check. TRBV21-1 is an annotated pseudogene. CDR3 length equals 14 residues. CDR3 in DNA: TGTGCCAGCAGCAAAGGCCTTCCGCGGAACGAGCAGTACTTC. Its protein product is CASSKGLPRNEQYF.

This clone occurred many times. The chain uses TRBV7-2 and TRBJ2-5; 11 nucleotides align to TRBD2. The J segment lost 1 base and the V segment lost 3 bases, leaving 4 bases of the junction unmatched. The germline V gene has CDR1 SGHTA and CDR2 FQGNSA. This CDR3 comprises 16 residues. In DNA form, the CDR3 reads TGTGCCAGCAGCTTTGAACTAGCGGGGGCCCAAGAGACCCAGTACTTC. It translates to CASSFELAGAQETQYF.

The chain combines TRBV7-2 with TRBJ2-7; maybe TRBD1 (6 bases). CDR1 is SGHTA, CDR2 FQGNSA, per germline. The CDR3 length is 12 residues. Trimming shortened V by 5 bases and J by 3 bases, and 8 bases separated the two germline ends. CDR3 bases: TGTGCCAGCAGCCGACAGGACTACGAGCAGTACTTC. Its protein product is CASSRQDYEQYF.

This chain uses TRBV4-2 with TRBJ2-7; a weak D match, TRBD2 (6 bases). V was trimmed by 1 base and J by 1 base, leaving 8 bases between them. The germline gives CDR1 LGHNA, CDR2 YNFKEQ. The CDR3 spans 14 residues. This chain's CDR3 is CASSQAGDSYEQYF. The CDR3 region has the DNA TGTGCCAGCAGCCAAGCGGGGGATTCCTACGAGCAGTACTTC.

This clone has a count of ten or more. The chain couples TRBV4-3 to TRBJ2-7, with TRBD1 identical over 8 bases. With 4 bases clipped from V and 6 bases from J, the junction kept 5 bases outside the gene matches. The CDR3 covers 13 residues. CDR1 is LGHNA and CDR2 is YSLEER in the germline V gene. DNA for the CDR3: TGCGCCAGCAGCCCAGTACAGGGGGGCGAGCAGTACTTC. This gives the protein CASSPVQGGEQYF.

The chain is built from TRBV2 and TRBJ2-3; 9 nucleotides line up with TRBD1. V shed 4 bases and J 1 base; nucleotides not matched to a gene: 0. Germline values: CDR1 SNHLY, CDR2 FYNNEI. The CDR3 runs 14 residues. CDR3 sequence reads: CASSGQGGTDTQYF. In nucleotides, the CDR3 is TGTGCCAGCAGTGGACAGGGGGGCACAGATACGCAGTATTTT.

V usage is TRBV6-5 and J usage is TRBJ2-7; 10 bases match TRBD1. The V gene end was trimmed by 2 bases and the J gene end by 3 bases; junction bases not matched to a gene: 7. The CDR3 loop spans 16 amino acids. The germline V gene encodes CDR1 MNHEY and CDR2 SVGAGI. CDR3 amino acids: CASSYNRDRGFYEQYF. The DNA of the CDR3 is TGTGCCAGCAGTTACAACCGGGACAGGGGATTCTACGAGCAGTACTTC.

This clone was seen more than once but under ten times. For the CDR3, the DNA is TGTGCCAGCAGACCGGAGGGATGGGGCCATGGCTACACCTTC. This codes for CASRPEGWGHGYTF. The J gene is TRBJ1-2, the V gene TRBV6-1; the D gene is possibly TRBD1 (5 bases). The germline V gene encodes CDR1 MNHNS and CDR2 SASEGT. CDR3 length equals 14 residues. V was pared by 6 bases and J by 6 bases, with 17 bases between.

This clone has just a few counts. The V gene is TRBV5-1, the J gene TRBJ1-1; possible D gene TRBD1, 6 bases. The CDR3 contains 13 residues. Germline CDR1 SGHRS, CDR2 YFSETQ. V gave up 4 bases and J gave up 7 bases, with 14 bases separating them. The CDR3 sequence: CASSPRVDSEAFF. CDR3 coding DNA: TGCGCCAGCAGCCCGAGGGTGGACAGTGAAGCTTTCTTT.

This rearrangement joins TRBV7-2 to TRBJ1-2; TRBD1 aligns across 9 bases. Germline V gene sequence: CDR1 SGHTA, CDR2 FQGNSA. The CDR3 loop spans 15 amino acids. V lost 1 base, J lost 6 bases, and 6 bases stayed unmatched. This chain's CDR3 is CASSLGTGGRDGYTF. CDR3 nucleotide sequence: TGTGCCAGCAGCTTAGGTACAGGGGGCAGGGATGGCTACACCTTC.